Each of the 21 T cell receptor beta chains below was sequenced from the same sample in a study of regulatory T cells in long-lasting Graves disease. Specified time point: newly diagnosed GD, antithyroid drugs for less than 3 months. Scientists built the TCR library using RNA that was extracted from PBMCs. Assembly of TCR beta libraries relied on iRepertoire HTBI primers together with Arm-PCR of CDR3 regions. TCRdb itself ran the multiplex PCR reads through MiXCR, one entry per CDR3 protein. The repertoire has just over 600,000 distinct CDR3 sequences, 16% of them found once; the top ten carry around 18%. These data were also reused for a study on T cells in Graves' hyperthyroidism and ophthalmopathy.

Source: peripheral blood mononuclear cells (PBMCs), taken at new diagnosis, from a patient treated with antithyroid drugs. The origin of the receptors is a woman in her twenties or thirties with Graves disease.

The chain joins TRBV28 to TRBJ2-6; D gene ambiguous. Looked up from germline, CDR1 is MDHEN and CDR2 is SYDVKM. CDR3 length: 16 amino acids. V was clipped by 2 bases and J by 0 bases, with 8 bases between them. The CDR3 here is CASSLPSSSGANVLTF. As DNA, the CDR3 is TGTGCCAGCAGTTTACCTAGTTCCTCTGGGGCCAACGTCCTGACTTTC.

This clonotype was seen many times. The chain is built from TRBV11-1 and TRBJ2-5; D assignment may be TRBD1 or TRBD2 (6 bases each). Germline V gives CDR1 SGHAT, CDR2 FQDESV (reference sequence). This CDR3 contains 13 residues. Trimming pared 6 bases from V and 4 bases from J, leaving 12 bases between. CDR3 in amino acids: CASSTEGVETQYF. The CDR3 DNA reads TGTGCCAGCAGTACGGAGGGGGTAGAGACCCAGTACTTC.

This clonotype was observed at least ten times. The chain recombines TRBV7-2 with TRBJ2-5; a weak D match, TRBD1 (6 bases). The CDR3 has 14 residues. V lost 2 bases to trimming and J lost 5 bases, with 12 bases between them. The germline gives CDR1 SGHTA, CDR2 FQGNSA. The CDR3 region is CASSLKQGRETQYF. CDR3 bases: TGTGCCAGCAGCTTAAAACAGGGCCGGGAGACCCAGTACTTC.

In its sample, this clonotype was seen a few times. One junction end disagrees with the germline gene, perhaps due to a read error. This chain joins TRBV27 and TRBJ2-1; no firm D call. Germline V gene data show CDR1 as MNHEY and CDR2 as SMNVEV (reference sequence). The CDR3 spans 14 residues. In DNA, the CDR3 is TGTGCCAACAGTTTAGGTTTCGGAACATCCGAGCAGTTCTTC. This translates into CANSLGFGTSEQFF.

The sample holds a few counts of this clonotype. The rearrangement joins TRBV14 to TRBJ2-7; 13 bases map to TRBD2. This CDR3 comprises 18 residues. Trimming removed 4 bases from V and 0 bases from J; junction bases left unmatched: 9. Germline V CDR1 and CDR2: SGHDN, FVKESK. CDR3 coding DNA: TGTGCCAGCAGCCGGCCCGGACTAGCGGGAGTCCACTCCTACGAGCAGTACTTC. Its translation: CASSRPGLAGVHSYEQYF.

In its sample, this clonotype was seen a few times. An end of the junction differs from the germline gene, which may be a read error. This chain connects TRBV5-1 to TRBJ1-1; D remains ambiguous. CDR1 SGHRS and CDR2 YFSETQ come from the germline V gene. This CDR3 has 15 amino acids. DNA for the CDR3: TGTGCCAGCAGCTTTACATTCTGGGTGAACACTGAAGCTTTCTTT. Its translation: CASSFTFWVNTEAFF.

This clonotype was recorded a few times. This sequence joins TRBV3-1 and TRBJ1-1, with D tentatively TRBD1 (5 bases). V was shortened by 4 bases and J by 11 bases, with 26 bases between the two germline ends. CDR1 is LGHDT and CDR2 is YNNKEL in the germline V gene (reference sequence). The CDR3 loop spans 16 amino acids. The CDR3 nucleotides read TGTGCCAGCAGCCGCCTCTCGGCCCGGGACCACCGGGGGGCTTTCTTT. The encoded protein is CASSRLSARDHRGAFF.

This clonotype showed up many times. V and J are TRBV28 and TRBJ2-7, with D perhaps TRBD2 (5 bases). The CDR3 runs to 13 residues. Germline values: CDR1 MDHEN, CDR2 SYDVKM. V was pared by 10 bases and J by 2 bases, with 15 bases between. The DNA for the CDR3 is TGTGCCACCCGGACTTCATACACCTACGAGCAGTACTTC. Amino acid sequence: CATRTSYTYEQYF.

At least ten counts were recorded for this clonotype. The chain employs TRBV7-9 and TRBJ2-1; tentative D call: TRBD1 (7 bases). Per germline, CDR1 SEHNR and CDR2 FQNEAQ (reference sequence). The CDR3 length is 13 residues. V dropped 2 bases and J dropped 9 bases, with 11 bases sitting between them. CDR3: CASSLSQGGEQFF. CDR3 in DNA: TGTGCCAGCAGCTTATCTCAGGGGGGTGAGCAGTTCTTC.

This clonotype was observed a handful of times. The V call is TRBV30, the J call TRBJ2-3; 10 bases are a match to TRBD2. Germline V gene lookup returns CDR1 GTSNPN and CDR2 SVGIG (reference sequence). The junction had 9 bases not matched to a gene; V was cut back by 1 base and J by 5 bases. The CDR3 has 16 residues. The CDR3 nucleotides read TGTGCCTGGAGTGGGGTAGCGGGAGGAGGTGGAGATACGCAGTATTTT. Residues: CAWSGVAGGGGDTQYF.

This clonotype came up many times. The chain is built from TRBV11-2 and TRBJ2-2; D is undetermined. The germline V gene encodes CDR1 SGHAT and CDR2 FQNNGV. Trimming shortened V by 6 bases and J by 3 bases, and 8 bases separated the two germline ends. The CDR3 is 13 residues long. CDR3 region: CASRRLDTGELFF. For the CDR3, the DNA is TGTGCCAGCAGGCGACTTGACACCGGGGAGCTGTTTTTT.

This clonotype was counted at least ten times. This rearrangement joins TRBV7-2 to TRBJ2-5; D tentatively fits TRBD1 or TRBD2 (6 bases each). CDR3 size: 16 residues. Germline values: CDR1 SGHTA, CDR2 FQGNSA. Trimming stripped 4 bases from V and 4 bases from J, with 19 bases between. The CDR3 bases are TGTGCCAGCAGCTCAAGGGCACAGGGAGCGGGAGAGACCCAGTACTTC. It encodes CASSSRAQGAGETQYF. The complete variable domain, with remaining parts taken from reference TRBV7-2 and TRBJ2-5, reads GAGVSQSPSNKVTEKGKDVELRCDPISGHTALYWYRQSLGQGLEFLIYFQGNSAPDKSGLPSDRFSAERTGGSVSTLTIQRTQQEDSAVYLCASSSRAQGAGETQYFGPGTRLLVL.

This clonotype was observed a few times. The rearrangement uses TRBV27 and TRBJ2-3, with no clear D. V gave up 7 bases and J gave up 0 bases, with 11 bases separating them. The CDR3 spans 14 residues. Germline CDR1 is MNHEY and CDR2 is SMNVEV (reference sequence). The CDR3 DNA reads TGTGCCAGCAATCACGGCGGAAGCACAGATACGCAGTATTTT. It codes for CASNHGGSTDTQYF.

This clonotype appeared a few times. The rearrangement joins TRBV3-1 to TRBJ2-1, with D perhaps matching TRBD2 (6 bases). The germline CDR1 and CDR2 sequences are LGHDT and YNNKEL (reference sequence). The CDR3 has 14 residues. Between the trimmed V and J ends, which lost 1 base and 10 bases, there was a span of 14 bases. CDR3 DNA: TGTGCCAGCAGCCAAGTAAGCGGGTCAAAAGAGCAGTTCTTC. Translating it yields CASSQVSGSKEQFF.

This clonotype was observed many times. V is TRBV6-2 or TRBV6-3 and J is TRBJ2-2; 9 bases are a match to TRBD2. The CDR3 extends over 17 amino acids. V dropped 4 bases and J dropped 6; count of bases not matched to a gene: 12. Germline loops: CDR1 MNHEY, CDR2 SVGEGT. The CDR3 is CASSLLRRLAAPGELFF. Here the CDR3 DNA reads TGTGCCAGCAGTTTACTCCGGAGACTAGCGGCACCCGGGGAGCTGTTTTTT.

This clonotype was observed at least ten times. The CDR3 nucleotides are TGTGCCAGCAGAAAGGGGGGGGCAGGGTACACTGAAGCTTTCTTT. Its translation: CASRKGGAGYTEAFF. The V call is TRBV6-1, the J call TRBJ1-1; a weak D match, TRBD1 (6 bases). V lost 6 bases to trimming and J lost 3 bases, with 17 bases between them. The germline V gene has CDR1 MNHNS and CDR2 SASEGT. The CDR3 is 15 residues long.

V is TRBV18 and J is TRBJ1-2, with D possibly matching TRBD1 (5 bases). The CDR3 is 16 amino acids. Trimming cost V 6 bases and J 6 bases, with 23 bases left between them. Per germline, CDR1 KGHSH and CDR2 LQKENI. The CDR3 loop is CASSSFRDPTSDGYTF. In nucleotides, the CDR3 is TGTGCCAGCTCCTCGTTTAGGGACCCAACTTCGGATGGCTACACCTTC.

This clonotype has a count of ten or more. The rearrangement joins TRBV12-3 or TRBV12-4 to TRBJ1-4, with D possibly matching TRBD1 (6 bases). The CDR3 covers 16 residues. Between the trimmed V and J ends, which lost 5 bases and 7 bases, there was a span of 20 bases. CDR3 in DNA: TGTGCCAGCAGTCCCGAAACAGGGATGATTAGTGAAAAACTGTTTTTT. The encoded protein is CASSPETGMISEKLFF.

This clonotype was seen a handful of times. J is TRBJ2-1 and V is TRBV11-3; 11 nucleotides match TRBD2. Trimming removed 5 bases from V and 9 bases from J; junction bases left unmatched: 3. Germline CDR1 is SGHNT and CDR2 is YENEEA. The CDR3 runs 13 residues. As DNA, the CDR3 is TGTGCCAGCAGCCCCGGGACTAGCGGTGAGCAGTTCTTC. Protein sequence: CASSPGTSGEQFF.

In its sample, this clonotype was seen a few times. The chain recombines TRBV15 with TRBJ1-1; D perhaps matches TRBD1 (5 bases). The V gene's germline CDR1 is LNHNV and CDR2 YYDKDF (reference sequence). Deletions cut 3 bases from V and 10 bases from J, with 12 bases between. The length of the CDR3 is 12 residues. The CDR3 region is CATSRASQGAFF. The CDR3 DNA is TGTGCCACCAGCAGGGCATCCCAGGGAGCTTTCTTT.

This clonotype has a count of ten or more. The chain has TRBV2 and TRBJ2-3; D is ambiguous. The CDR3 extends over 13 amino acids. CDR1 and CDR2 (germline): SNHLY, FYNNEI. Trimming took 7 bases from V and 1 from J, leaving 9 bases between them. The CDR3 is CASTAGGTDTQYF. The CDR3, as DNA: TGTGCCAGCACGGCTGGTGGCACAGATACGCAGTATTTT. The whole variable domain, filled in from reference TRBV2 and TRBJ2-3, reads EPEVTQTPSHQVTQMGQEVILRCVPISNHLYFYWYRQILGQKVEFLVSFYNNEISEKSEIFDDQFSVERPDGSNFTLKIRSTKLEDSAMYFCASTAGGTDTQYFGPGTRLTVL.